These T cell receptor beta chains were read from a single sample in a study of CD8+ T cells in alopecia areata. The protocol was immunoSEQ multiplex PCR, while the TCRdb copy is restricted to in-frame clones and leaves out a portion. Here the sample spans under 150,000 clones, about 46% being singletons. Material for sequencing was NKG2D-low CD8+ T cells sorted from blood. These receptors all stem from a human donor with alopecia areata. CDR3s include the opening cysteine and the closing phenylalanine or tryptophan. The D gene is left open where the match is weak. Some rows mark clone size as missing; the rest say once, few, many or name a class of expanded clone.

>few|-|TRBV7-9|TRBJ1-1
CASSLGERGEAFF
TGTGCCAGCAGCTTAGGGGAAAGAGGGGAAGCTTTCTTT
>few|-|TRBV29-1|TRBJ2-2
CSVHRANTGELFF
TGCAGCGTGCACAGGGCGAACACCGGGGAGCTGTTTTTT
>few|-|TRBV21-1|TRBJ2-3
CASSKALAGFNTDTQYF
TGTGCCAGCAGCAAAGCTCTAGCGGGATTTAACACAGATACGCAGTATTTT
>few|-|TRBV7-9|TRBJ2-7
CASSPNSYEQYF
TGTGCCAGCAGTCCGAATTCCTACGAGCAGTACTTC
>few|-|TRBV19|TRBJ2-4
CASSMGRNIQYF
TGTGCCAGTAGTATGGGAAGAAACATTCAGTACTTC
>-|-|TRBV4-1|TRBJ1-1
CASSLMGGEAFF
TGCGCCAGCAGCCTTATGGGCGGAGAAGCTTTCTTT
>-|TRBD1|TRBV29-1|TRBJ2-5
CSVGTGYPYQETQYF
TGCAGCGTGGGGACAGGGTACCCGTACCAAGAGACCCAGTACTTC
>-|-|TRBV5-1|TRBJ2-1
CASSLRQAVGYNEQFF
TGCGCCAGCAGCTTGCGACAGGCCGTGGGGTACAATGAGCAGTTCTTC
>-|-|TRBV4-3|TRBJ2-4
CASSQGNIQYF
TGCGCCAGCAGCCAAGGAAACATTCAGTACTTC
>-|-|TRBV14|TRBJ2-7
CASSRSRDKANEQYF
TGTGCCAGCAGCCGGTCCCGGGACAAGGCCAACGAGCAGTACTTC
>-|-|TRBV2|TRBJ2-7
CASSEVGIQSPYYEQYF
TGTGCCAGCAGTGAGGTCGGCATACAGTCCCCATACTACGAGCAGTACTTC
>-|-|TRBV2|TRBJ2-6
CASGTRRDSGANVLTF
TGTGCCAGCGGCACGAGGCGGGACTCTGGGGCCAACGTCCTGACTTTC
>-|-|TRBV30|TRBJ2-2
CAWWQANTGELFF
TGTGCCTGGTGGCAGGCGAACACCGGGGAGCTGTTTTTT
>-|-|TRBV28|TRBJ2-7
CASSPRTATYEQYF
TGTGCCAGCAGTCCGAGGACGGCAACCTACGAGCAGTACTTC
>-|-|TRBV5-6|TRBJ1-2
CASTFGGGANGYTF
TGTGCCAGCACCTTTGGAGGTGGGGCAAATGGCTACACCTTC